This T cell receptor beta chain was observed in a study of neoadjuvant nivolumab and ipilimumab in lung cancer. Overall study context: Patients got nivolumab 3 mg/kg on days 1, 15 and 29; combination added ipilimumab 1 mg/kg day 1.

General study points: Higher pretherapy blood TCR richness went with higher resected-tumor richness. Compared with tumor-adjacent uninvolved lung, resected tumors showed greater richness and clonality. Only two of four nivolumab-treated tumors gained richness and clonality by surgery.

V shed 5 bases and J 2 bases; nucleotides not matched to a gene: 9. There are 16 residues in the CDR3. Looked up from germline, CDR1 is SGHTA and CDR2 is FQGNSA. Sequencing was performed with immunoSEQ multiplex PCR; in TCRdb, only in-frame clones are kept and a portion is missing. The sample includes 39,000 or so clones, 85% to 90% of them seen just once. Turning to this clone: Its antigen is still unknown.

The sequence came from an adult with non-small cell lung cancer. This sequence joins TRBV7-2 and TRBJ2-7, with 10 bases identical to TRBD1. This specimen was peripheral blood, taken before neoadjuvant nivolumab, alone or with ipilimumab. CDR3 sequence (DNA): TGTGCCAGCAGCACCGCCGGGACAGGGGTTACCTACGAGCAGTACTTC. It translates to CASSTAGTGVTYEQYF.